This note documents a single T cell receptor (beta chain) sequence. The sample originates from a study of blood T cell repertoires in COVID-19. Study in general: Some COVID-19 samples were acute and others convalescent; all came from the United States, Italy and Spain. From T cells, B-cell-depleted T cells, or PBMCs came the material, which was cDNA or gDNA.

The junction had 9 bases not matched to a gene; V was cut back by 4 bases and J by 8 bases. The CDR3 has 15 residues. Per the germline V gene, CDR1 is ENHRY and CDR2 is SYGVKD. In Seattle, patients joined the study during active infection and were tracked longitudinally. The authors' processing: From reference gene primer amplification, estimates of nucleated cell counts were derived. The assay was immunoSEQ multiplex PCR, and TCRdb's table has in-frame clones only and misses some. The V and J calls and the clone size are those of that table, but D and trimming were determined from the DNA. The sample shows about 96,000 clones, about 90% of them seen only once.

This chain uses TRBV10-3 with TRBJ2-2; 8 bases agree with TRBD1. The source of this sequence is a human donor with COVID-19, enrolled during active disease. The donor label of this sample is uncertain. Input material: peripheral blood. The CDR3 DNA reads as TGTGCCATCAGTGGTCAGGGGGCGAAAATAGGGGAGCTGTTTTTT. This sequence encodes CAISGQGAKIGELFF.